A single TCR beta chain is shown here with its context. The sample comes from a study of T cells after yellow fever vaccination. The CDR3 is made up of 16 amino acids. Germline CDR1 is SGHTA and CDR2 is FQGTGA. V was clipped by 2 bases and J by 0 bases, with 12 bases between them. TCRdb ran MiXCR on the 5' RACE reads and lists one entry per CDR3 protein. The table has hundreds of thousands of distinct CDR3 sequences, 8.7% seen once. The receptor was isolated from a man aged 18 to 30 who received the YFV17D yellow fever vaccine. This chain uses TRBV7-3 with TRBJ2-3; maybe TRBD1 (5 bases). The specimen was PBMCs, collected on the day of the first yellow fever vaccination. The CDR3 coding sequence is TGTGCCAGCAGCTTAGGGGCGGCCTCTAGCACAGATACGCAGTATTTT. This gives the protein CASSLGAASSTDTQYF.